This TCR beta chain was recovered during a study of early T cells in non-severe SARS-CoV-2 infection. Overall study findings and caveats: VDJdb matching skewed toward anti-spike CD8 responses, missing private and CD4 specificities.

The sample holds many counts of this clonotype. Its antigen remains unidentified. The junction departs from germline at one end; a sequencing error may be responsible. TCRdb redid the calling of the 5' RACE reads with MiXCR, one entry per CDR3 protein. The sample holds around 27,000 distinct CDR3 sequences, 6% to 7% seen once. This sequence was found in an adult who was a healthcare worker with PCR-confirmed SARS-CoV-2 infection or an uninfected control (not recorded which). The sample taken for sequencing was whole blood.

CDR3 in DNA: TGTGCCAGCAGCCGTAAGGGCTTCTTT. It encodes CASSRKGFF. The rearrangement links TRBV27 to TRBJ2-3; no reliable D call. The CDR3 covers 9 residues. CDR1 and CDR2 from the germline V gene are MNHEY and SMNVEV (reference sequence).